The 14 T cell receptor beta chains presented below share a single source sample, sequenced in a study of cytomegalovirus exposure and HLA in healthy donors. Libraries were prepared by immunoSEQ multiplex PCR; TCRdb keeps only in-frame clonotypes and omits some of them. Here the sample spans approximately 140,000 clones, approximately 86% being singletons. The sequencing sample was made of PBMCs. These receptors were collected from a man aged 18 to 29 in good health and CMV-seropositive.

The CDR3 sequence: CAWSPTVWRAPYYGYTF. The CDR3 nucleotides are TGTGCCTGGAGCCCTACCGTGTGGCGGGCCCCTTACTATGGCTACACCTTC. The chain has TRBV30 and TRBJ1-2; D unclear. Germline V gene data show CDR1 as GTSNPN and CDR2 as SVGIG (reference sequence). The CDR3 is 17 amino acids. With 3 bases removed from V and 3 bases from J, the gap between germline ends came to 23 bases. The variable domain in full, completed from reference TRBV30 and TRBJ1-2, reads SQTIHQWPATLVQPVGSPLSLECTVEGTSNPNLYWYRQAAGRGLQLLFYSVGIGQISSEVPQNLSASRPQDRQFILSSKKLLLSDSGFYLCAWSPTVWRAPYYGYTFGSGTRLTVV.

CDR3 loop: CASGTGGSYNEQFF. In DNA, the CDR3 is TGCGCCAGCGGGACAGGGGGGAGCTACAATGAGCAGTTCTTC. V usage is TRBV5-1 and J usage is TRBJ2-1; 11 nucleotides align to TRBD1. Germline lookup yields CDR1 SGHRS and CDR2 YFSETQ. Trimming cost V 7 bases and J 3 bases; bases outside gene matches: 3. The CDR3 covers 14 residues.

V is TRBV25-1 and J is TRBJ1-4; 12 bases are shared with TRBD1. Looked up from germline, CDR1 is MGHDK and CDR2 is SYGVNS. The CDR3 contains 13 residues. J was trimmed by 8 bases and V by 7 bases; bases with no gene match: 2. The CDR3 is CASMGQGAEKLFF. The CDR3 DNA follows: TGTGCCAGCATGGGACAGGGGGCGGAAAAACTGTTTTTT.

The CDR3 protein is CASRRQGSGANVLTF. The CDR3 nucleotides read TGTGCCAGTAGACGACAGGGCTCTGGGGCCAACGTCCTGACTTTC. The V and J genes are TRBV27 and TRBJ2-6; 7 bases are shared with TRBD1. This CDR3 region has 15 residues. V lost 9 bases, J lost 0 bases, and 5 bases stayed unmatched. Germline CDR1 reads MNHEY; CDR2 reads SMNVEV (reference sequence).

This clone was seen ten or more times. The chain couples TRBV7-8 to TRBJ1-2; maybe TRBD1 (6 bases). This CDR3 has 15 amino acids. V was shortened by 5 bases and J by 4 bases, with 17 bases between the two germline ends. The germline V gene has CDR1 SGHVS and CDR2 FQNEAQ. CDR3 nucleotides: TGTGCCAGCAGCGCGGGGGGGCCCGCAGCCTATGGCTACACCTTC. It yields the protein CASSAGGPAAYGYTF.

The J gene is TRBJ2-7, the V gene TRBV27; D call uncertain. The length of the CDR3 is 11 residues. V was cut by 9 bases and J by 0 bases, with 6 bases left in between. Germline assignment: CDR1 MNHEY and CDR2 SMNVEV (reference sequence). In nucleotides, the CDR3 is TGTGCCAGTGCTAGCTCCTACGAGCAGTACTTC. As protein: CASASSYEQYF.

V gene TRBV9 combines with J gene TRBJ1-2; the match to TRBD1 covers 8 bases. The CDR3 is 19 amino acids. V was pared by 3 bases and J by 4 bases, with 20 bases of the junction left unmatched. Germline lookup yields CDR1 SGDLS and CDR2 YYNGEE. The CDR3 coding sequence is TGTGCCAGCAGCGACCCCACACTCGGACAGGGATGGTCCTCCTATGGCTACACCTTC. Translation gives CASSDPTLGQGWSSYGYTF.

The DNA of the CDR3 is TGTGCCAGCAGGTGGGACAGGGAACCCTCTGGGGCCAACGTCCTGACTTTC. Protein: CASRWDREPSGANVLTF. J is TRBJ2-6 and V is TRBV6-4, with TRBD1 matching over 9 bases. The J segment lost 0 bases and the V segment lost 6 bases, leaving 6 bases of the junction unmatched. There are 17 residues in the CDR3. CDR1 and CDR2 (germline): MRHNA, SNTAGT.

About this clone: A junction end diverges from the germline sequence, so it may reflect a read error. The chain has TRBV4-1 and TRBJ2-1; tentative D call: TRBD1 (5 bases). The CDR3 has 19 amino acids. CDR1 MGHRA and CDR2 YSYEKL come from the germline V gene. CDR3 amino acids: CASSQGVMRRQRSNNEQFF. CDR3 bases: TGCGCCAGCAGCCAAGGGGTAATGCGACGACAGCGCTCCAACAATGAGCAGTTCTTC.

The chain employs TRBV18 and TRBJ2-7; D is unresolved. The CDR3 spans 14 residues. V was cut by 2 bases and J by 3 bases, with 11 bases left in between. Germline CDR1 reads KGHSH; CDR2 reads LQKENI. CDR3 residues: CASSPEVNNYEQYF. The DNA of the CDR3 is TGTGCCAGCTCACCAGAAGTAAACAACTACGAGCAGTACTTC. Supplemented by reference TRBV18 and TRBJ2-7, the full variable domain reads NAGVMQNPRHLVRRRGQEARLRCSPMKGHSHVYWYRQLPEEGLKFMVYLQKENIIDESGMPKERFSAEFPKEGPSILRIQQVVRGDSAAYFCASSPEVNNYEQYFGPGTRLTVT.

The chain combines TRBV7-8 with TRBJ2-1, with D tentatively TRBD2 (6 bases). The V gene's germline CDR1 is SGHVS and CDR2 FQNEAQ. The CDR3 is 16 amino acids. V lost 4 bases to trimming and J lost 7 bases, with 20 bases between them. CDR3 nucleotides: TGTGCCAGCAGCTCCCTTGGGGTGGGAGGTCAGAATGAGCAGTTCTTC. Encoded protein: CASSSLGVGGQNEQFF.

This chain links TRBV2 with TRBJ1-1; 9 bases are a match to TRBD1. Germline V lookup: CDR1 SNHLY, CDR2 FYNNEI. This CDR3 contains 14 residues. V dropped 9 bases and J dropped 3; count of bases not matched to a gene: 8. The CDR3 DNA reads as TGTGCCAGTGGGAACAGGGGGCATGACACTGAAGCTTTCTTT. The encoded protein is CASGNRGHDTEAFF.

This clone was seen once. The chain carries TRBV4-2 and TRBJ1-1, with unresolved D. V was pared by 3 bases and J by 7 bases, with 6 bases between. CDR1 is LGHNA and CDR2 is YNFKEQ in the germline V gene. The CDR3 is 11 amino acids. Here the CDR3 DNA reads TGTGCCAGCAGCCAGGGCTATGAAGCTTTCTTT. It specifies CASSQGYEAFF.

V usage is TRBV7-8 and J usage is TRBJ2-7; 9 bases fit TRBD1. Looked up from germline, CDR1 is SGHVS and CDR2 is FQNEAQ. This CDR3 is 17 amino acids long. The V segment lost 1 base and the J segment 2 bases; nucleotides outside the gene matches: 9. In nucleotides, the CDR3 is TGTGCCAGCAGCTTAGGGCCGCCGGGACAGGGTACCTACGAGCAGTACTTC. Translation gives CASSLGPPGQGTYEQYF.